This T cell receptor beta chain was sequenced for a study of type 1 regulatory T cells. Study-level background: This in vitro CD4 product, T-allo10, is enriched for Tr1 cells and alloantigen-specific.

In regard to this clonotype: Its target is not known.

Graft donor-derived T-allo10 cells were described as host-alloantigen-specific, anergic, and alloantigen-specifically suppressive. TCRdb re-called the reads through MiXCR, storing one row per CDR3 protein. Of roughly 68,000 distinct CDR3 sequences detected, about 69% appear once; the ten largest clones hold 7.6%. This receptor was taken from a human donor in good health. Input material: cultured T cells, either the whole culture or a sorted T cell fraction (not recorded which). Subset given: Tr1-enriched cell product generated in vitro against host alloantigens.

The CDR3 DNA sequence: TGCAGCGTTGGCAACAACGATAATGAAAAACTGTTTTTT. The encoded protein is CSVGNNDNEKLFF. The chain joins TRBV29-1 to TRBJ1-4; D gene ambiguous. The CDR3 is 13 amino acids. V lost 4 bases to trimming and J lost 4 bases, with 10 bases between them. Germline V gene sequence: CDR1 SQVTM, CDR2 ANQGSEA.